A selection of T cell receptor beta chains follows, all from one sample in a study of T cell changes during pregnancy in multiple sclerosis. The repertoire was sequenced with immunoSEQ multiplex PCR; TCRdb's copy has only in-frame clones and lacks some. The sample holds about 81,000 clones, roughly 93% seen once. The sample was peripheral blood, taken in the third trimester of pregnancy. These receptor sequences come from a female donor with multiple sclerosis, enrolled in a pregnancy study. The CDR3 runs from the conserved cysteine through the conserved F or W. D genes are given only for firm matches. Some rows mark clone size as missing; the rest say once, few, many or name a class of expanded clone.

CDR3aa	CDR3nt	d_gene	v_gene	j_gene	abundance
CASSPGGVVNEQFF	TGTGCCAGCAGCCCAGGCGGGGTGGTCAATGAGCAGTTCTTC	NA	TRBV13	TRBJ2-1	NA
CASSLRDANTEAFF	TGTGCCAGCAGTTTGCGGGATGCGAACACTGAAGCTTTCTTT	NA	TRBV27	TRBJ1-1	once
CAWSVLGGKASTDTQYF	TGTGCCTGGAGTGTACTGGGGGGGAAGGCTAGCACAGATACGCAGTATTTT	TRBD2	TRBV30	TRBJ2-3	NA
CATQEGLQGNSPLHF	TGTGCCACCCAGGAAGGCCTGCAGGGGAATTCACCCCTCCACTTT	NA	TRBV19	TRBJ1-6	NA
CASSISLAGGSYTGELFF	TGTGCCAGTAGTATAAGCCTAGCGGGGGGCTCCTACACCGGGGAGCTGTTTTTT	TRBD2	TRBV19	TRBJ2-2	NA
CASSETERPQHF	TGTGCCAGCAGCGAGACCGAGCGGCCCCAGCATTTT	NA	TRBV7-8	TRBJ1-5	NA
CASRDIPGETQYF	TGTGCCAGCAGGGACATCCCAGGGGAGACCCAGTACTTC	NA	TRBV6-5	TRBJ2-5	NA
CSVGQVGNEQYF	TGCAGCGTTGGGCAGGTAGGAAACGAGCAGTACTTC	NA	TRBV29-1	TRBJ2-7	NA
CASSFSRDRPTNTEAFF	TGCGCCAGCAGCTTCTCACGGGACAGACCGACGAACACTGAAGCTTTCTTT	TRBD1	TRBV5-1	TRBJ1-1	NA
CASSPKQMNTEAFF	TGTGCCAGCTCACCAAAACAAATGAACACTGAAGCTTTCTTT	NA	TRBV18	TRBJ1-1	once
CASSGTPNTEAFF	TGTGCCAGCAGCGGGACACCTAACACTGAAGCTTTCTTT	NA	TRBV7-6	TRBJ1-1	NA
CASSRAGLGGYTF	TGTGCCAGCAGTCGGGCAGGGCTTGGTGGCTACACCTTC	NA	TRBV7-2	TRBJ1-2	NA
CASRQLAGGYNEQFF	TGTGCCAGCAGACAACTAGCGGGGGGCTACAATGAGCAGTTCTTC	TRBD2	TRBV27	TRBJ2-1	NA
CASSSGHWEKLFF	TGTGCCAGCAGCTCGGGACACTGGGAAAAACTGTTTTTT	NA	TRBV14	TRBJ1-4	NA
CASSPGQGGWYEQYF	TGTGCCAGCAGCCCGGGACAGGGAGGATGGTACGAGCAGTACTTC	TRBD1	TRBV6-6	TRBJ2-7	NA
CASSLAGTSSYEQYF	TGTGCCAGCAGCTTAGCGGGGACATCTTCCTACGAGCAGTACTTC	NA	TRBV11-1	TRBJ2-7	NA
CASSLYPGHGELFF	TGTGCCAGCAGCTTATACCCAGGGCACGGGGAGCTGTTTTTT	NA	TRBV13	TRBJ2-2	once
CASSLVGPSDRGKSGELFF	TGCGCCAGCAGCTTGGTAGGCCCGTCGGACAGGGGGAAGTCCGGGGAGCTGTTTTTT	TRBD1	TRBV5-1	TRBJ2-2	NA
CASSLGQSTGELFF	TGTGCCAGCAGCTTAGGGCAGTCCACCGGGGAGCTGTTTTTT	NA	TRBV7-9	TRBJ2-2	NA
CASSFGTATYGYTF	TGTGCCAGCAGTTTTGGGACAGCGACCTATGGCTACACCTTC	TRBD1	TRBV13	TRBJ1-2	NA
CASSSGQTGETQYF	TGTGCCAGCAGCTCGGGACAGACCGGGGAGACCCAGTACTTC	TRBD1	TRBV5-4	TRBJ2-5	NA
CASIEGGPAGVTEAFF	TGCGCCAGCATCGAGGGCGGGCCCGCGGGGGTCACTGAAGCTTTCTTT	NA	TRBV5-1	TRBJ1-1	once
CSVGYRVPGNEQFF	TGCAGCGTAGGTTACAGGGTACCGGGCAATGAGCAGTTCTTC	NA	TRBV29-1	TRBJ2-1	NA
CATRGQIYNEQFF	TGTGCCACCAGAGGACAGATTTACAATGAGCAGTTCTTC	NA	TRBV13	TRBJ2-1	NA
CASSESSAGNTIYF	TGTGCCAGCAGTGAATCGAGCGCTGGAAACACCATATATTTT	NA	TRBV6-1	TRBJ1-3	NA
CASSSNTEGAGNTIYF	TGTGCCAGCAGCTCAAATACGGAGGGTGCTGGAAACACCATATATTTT	NA	TRBV7-2	TRBJ1-3	NA
CASSDGQFNEKLFF	TGTGCCAGCAGTGATGGGCAGTTTAATGAAAAACTGTTTTTT	NA	TRBV2	TRBJ1-4	once
CASSIPDKGVWGYTF	TGTGCCAGTAGTATACCGGACAAGGGGGTATGGGGCTACACCTTC	NA	TRBV19	TRBJ1-2	NA
CASSYVSSYNEQFF	TGTGCCAGCAGTTACGTGAGCTCCTACAATGAGCAGTTCTTC	NA	TRBV6-5	TRBJ2-1	NA
CASITGWGGETQYF	TGTGCCAGCATAACAGGGTGGGGTGGGGAGACCCAGTACTTC	NA	TRBV6-6	TRBJ2-5	NA
CASSLPSGGGETQYF	TGCGCCAGCAGCCTCCCTTCGGGCGGCGGGGAGACCCAGTACTTC	NA	TRBV5-1	TRBJ2-5	NA
CATSRATPGGGYGYTF	TGTGCCACCAGCAGAGCGACCCCGGGGGGCGGGTATGGCTACACCTTC	NA	TRBV15	TRBJ1-2	NA
CATSRDHLRMGDRGRDYGYTF	TGTGCCACCAGCAGAGATCACCTTCGGATGGGGGACAGGGGGCGCGACTATGGCTACACCTTC	TRBD1	TRBV15	TRBJ1-2	once
CASRPGYDNEKLFF	TGCGCCAGCAGACCAGGGTATGATAATGAAAAACTGTTTTTT	NA	TRBV5-1	TRBJ1-4	few
CASSSTGYGSYEQYF	TGTGCCAGCAGCTCGACAGGTTACGGGTCCTACGAGCAGTACTTC	NA	TRBV5-6	TRBJ2-7	NA
CASVPLAGPYEQYF	TGTGCCAGCGTCCCTCTAGCGGGGCCCTACGAGCAGTACTTC	TRBD2	TRBV7-6	TRBJ2-7	NA
CASRPTSGGPNEQFF	TGTGCCAGCAGGCCGACTAGCGGGGGCCCCAATGAGCAGTTCTTC	TRBD2	TRBV27	TRBJ2-1	NA
CASSVIGQGYEQYF	TGTGCCAGCTCAGTGATTGGACAGGGCTACGAGCAGTACTTC	TRBD1	TRBV18	TRBJ2-7	NA